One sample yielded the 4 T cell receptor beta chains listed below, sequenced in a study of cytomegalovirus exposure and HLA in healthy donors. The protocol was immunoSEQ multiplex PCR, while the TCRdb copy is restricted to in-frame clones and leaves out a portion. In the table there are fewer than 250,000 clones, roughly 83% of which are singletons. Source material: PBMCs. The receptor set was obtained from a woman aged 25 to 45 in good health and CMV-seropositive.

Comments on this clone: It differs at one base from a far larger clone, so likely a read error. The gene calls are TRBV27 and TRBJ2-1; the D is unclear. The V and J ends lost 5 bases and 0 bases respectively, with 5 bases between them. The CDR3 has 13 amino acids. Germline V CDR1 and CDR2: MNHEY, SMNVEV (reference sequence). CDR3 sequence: CASSKSSYNEQFF. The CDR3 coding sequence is TGTGCCAGCAGTAAGAGCTCCTACAATGAGCAGTTCTTC.

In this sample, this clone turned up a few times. The CDR3 DNA sequence: TGTGCCAGCAGTGGGGGAGGGAGGCAGCCCCAGCATTTT. Encoded protein: CASSGGGRQPQHF. This chain joins TRBV7-2 and TRBJ1-5; TRBD1 might be the D (5 bases). V was cut by 6 bases and J by 7 bases, with 13 bases left in between. Germline values: CDR1 SGHTA, CDR2 FQGNSA. CDR3 length: 13 residues. Based on the CDR3 plus reference TRBV7-2 and TRBJ1-5, the full variable domain is GAGVSQSPSNKVTEKGKDVELRCDPISGHTALYWYRQSLGQGLEFLIYFQGNSAPDKSGLPSDRFSAERTGGSVSTLTIQRTQQEDSAVYLCASSGGGRQPQHFGDGTRLSIL.

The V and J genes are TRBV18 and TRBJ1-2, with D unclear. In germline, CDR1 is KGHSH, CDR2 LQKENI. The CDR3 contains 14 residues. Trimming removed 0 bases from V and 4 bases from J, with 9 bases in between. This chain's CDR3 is CASSPPTQTYGYTF. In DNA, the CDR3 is TGTGCCAGCTCACCACCGACGCAGACCTATGGCTACACCTTC.

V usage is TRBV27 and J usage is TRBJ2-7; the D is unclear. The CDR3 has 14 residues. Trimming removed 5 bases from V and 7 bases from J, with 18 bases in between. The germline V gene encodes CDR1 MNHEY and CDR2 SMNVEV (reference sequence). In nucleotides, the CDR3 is TGTGCCAGCAGTCCAATTTCTCTAGATCTTGAGCAGTACTTC. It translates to CASSPISLDLEQYF.